Following are 30 T cell receptor beta chains from one sample sequenced in a study of CD4 T cells in relation to SARS-CoV-2 and coronaviruses. Before the COVID-19 pandemic, during about 2011-2019, CD4+ T cells were taken from unexposed donors. The cells were cultured for around ten days before CD4+ T cells were isolated. Here immunoSEQ multiplex PCR was the method, and the copy in TCRdb shows in-frame clones only, minus some. The sample lists under 15,000 clones; 69% were seen once. No antigen is known for these receptors. Sequencing input: CD4+ T cells from PBMCs, cultured in vitro. The receptor source for this set is a human donor in good health.

This clone was observed once. V is TRBV27 and J is TRBJ1-1; 11 bases fit TRBD1. Trimming cost V 6 bases and J 6 bases; bases outside gene matches: 9. The germline gives CDR1 MNHEY, CDR2 SMNVEV (reference sequence). This CDR3 spans 15 amino acids. The chain's CDR3 is CASSPTWDRGSEAFF. Here the CDR3 DNA reads TGTGCCAGCAGCCCGACCTGGGACAGGGGGTCTGAAGCTTTCTTT.

The chain links TRBV28 to TRBJ2-3; 10 bases map to TRBD1. The CDR3 is made up of 15 amino acids. J gave up 5 bases and V 6 bases, and 8 bases lay outside the gene matches. The germline CDR1 and CDR2 sequences are MDHEN and SYDVKM. In DNA form, the CDR3 reads TGTGCCAGCAGCTACGCAGGACAGGGGGTAGATACGCAGTATTTT. Its protein is CASSYAGQGVDTQYF.

The chain combines TRBV11-3 with TRBJ2-7; a possible D gene is TRBD2 (6 bases). CDR1 and CDR2 from the germline V gene are SGHNT and YENEEA. The germline V and J ends were trimmed by 3 bases and 6 bases, with 9 bases remaining between them. This CDR3 comprises 12 residues. The CDR3 nucleotides are TGTGCCAGCAGCTTTAAGGGAGGCGAGCAGTACTTC. Translating gives CASSFKGGEQYF. Using reference TRBV11-3 and TRBJ2-7 for the parts outside the CDR3, the full variable domain is EAGVVQSPRYKIIEKKQPVAFWCNPISGHNTLYWYLQNLGQGPELLIRYENEEAVDDSQLPKDRFSAERLKGVDSTLKIQPAELGDSAVYLCASSFKGGEQYFGPGTRLTVT.

The CDR3 protein is CASSQEAGQGNEKLFF. CDR3 DNA: TGCGCCAGCAGCCAAGAAGCGGGACAGGGGAATGAAAAACTGTTTTTT. The chain has TRBV4-1 and TRBJ1-4, with 10 positions matching TRBD1. The length of the CDR3 is 16 residues. With V trimmed by 0 bases and J by 5 bases, 3 bases remained unmatched. The germline gives CDR1 MGHRA, CDR2 YSYEKL.

The rearrangement uses TRBV10-3 and TRBJ2-7; TRBD2 matches at 9 bases. The CDR3 has 17 residues. Trimming removed 0 bases from V and 5 bases from J; junction bases left unmatched: 11. CDR1 is ENHRY, CDR2 SYGVKD, per germline. CDR3 sequence: CAISESRGLGTSNEQYF. For the CDR3, the DNA is TGTGCCATCAGTGAGTCGAGGGGCTTAGGGACTAGCAACGAGCAGTACTTC.

The table lists this clone with a few counts. This rearrangement joins TRBV10-3 to TRBJ1-5, with TRBD1 matching over 11 bases. Germline CDR1 ENHRY, CDR2 SYGVKD. With V trimmed by 6 bases and J by 3 bases, 13 bases remained unmatched. The CDR3 is made up of 18 amino acids. The CDR3 DNA reads TGTGCCATCAGCAACCTTTTCGGACAGGGGGCGGACAATCAGCCCCAGCATTTT. It yields the protein CAISNLFGQGADNQPQHF.

The rearrangement joins TRBV19 to TRBJ2-5; 9 bases align to TRBD2. Germline V CDR1 and CDR2: LNHDA, SQIVND (reference sequence). The CDR3 sequence is 14 residues long. The J segment lost 5 bases and the V segment lost 6 bases, leaving 7 bases of the junction unmatched. As DNA, the CDR3 is TGTGCCAGTAGCACAAGCGGGAGGATGGAGACCCAGTACTTC. Translation gives CASSTSGRMETQYF.

The count of this clone is one. The V call is TRBV6-1, the J call TRBJ2-7; D is unresolved. The V and J ends lost 0 bases and 2 bases respectively, with 20 bases between them. The CDR3 covers 18 residues. Germline V lookup: CDR1 MNHNS, CDR2 SASEGT. CDR3 sequence: CASSEALVYEDIPYEQYF. CDR3 coding DNA: TGTGCCAGCAGTGAAGCGCTCGTGTACGAGGATATCCCCTACGAGCAGTACTTC.

This rearrangement joins TRBV5-1 to TRBJ2-7; D tentatively fits TRBD1 or TRBD2 (5 bases each). In germline, CDR1 is SGHRS, CDR2 YFSETQ. V was shortened by 4 bases and J by 1 base, with 18 bases between the two germline ends. The CDR3 runs to 16 residues. As DNA, the CDR3 is TGCGCCAGCAGCGTAAGATACCGGGACGGTTCCTACGAGCAGTACTTC. Translated: CASSVRYRDGSYEQYF.

The chain employs TRBV2 and TRBJ2-2; the D gene is possibly TRBD2 (5 bases). The germline gives CDR1 SNHLY, CDR2 FYNNEI. The CDR3 has 15 residues. V gave up 7 bases and J gave up 5 bases, with 17 bases separating them. The CDR3 nucleotides read TGTGCCAGCAACCGCCCGACTGGGAGTACCGGGGAGCTGTTTTTT. This gives the protein CASNRPTGSTGELFF.

The chain recombines TRBV7-8 with TRBJ2-7; a weak D match, TRBD2 (6 bases). With 3 bases removed from V and 4 bases from J, the gap between germline ends came to 13 bases. CDR3 length equals 14 residues. Per the germline V gene, CDR1 is SGHVS and CDR2 is FQNEAQ. The CDR3 spells CASSFGGMRYEQYF. The CDR3 nucleotides are TGTGCCAGCAGCTTTGGCGGGATGCGATACGAGCAGTACTTC.

The V gene is TRBV10-3, the J gene TRBJ1-1; D not certain. Trimming cost V 2 bases and J 1 base, with 2 bases left between them. This CDR3 region has 12 residues. Germline lookup yields CDR1 ENHRY and CDR2 SYGVKD. CDR3 in amino acids: CAISERNTEAFF. The CDR3 coding sequence is TGTGCCATCAGTGAGCGGAACACTGAAGCTTTCTTT.

This clone was seen a few times. Here the CDR3 reads CATYSGGLEQYF. CDR3 bases: TGTGCCACATATTCCGGGGGCCTCGAGCAGTACTTC. The chain employs TRBV28 and TRBJ2-7; TRBD1 or TRBD2 may be the D gene (6 bases each). CDR3 length: 12 amino acids. Germline V lookup: CDR1 MDHEN, CDR2 SYDVKM. The V gene lost 10 bases and the J gene lost 6 bases, with 16 bases spanning the gap.

The V call is TRBV18, the J call TRBJ1-1; D ambiguous. Trimming shortened V by 4 bases and J by 1 base, and 7 bases separated the two germline ends. The germline V gene has CDR1 KGHSH and CDR2 LQKENI. CDR3 size: 13 residues. CDR3 protein: CASSHNTNTEAFF. CDR3 bases: TGTGCCAGCTCACACAACACGAACACTGAAGCTTTCTTT.

The gene calls are TRBV5-8 and TRBJ1-2; D is unresolved. CDR1 SGHTS and CDR2 YDEGEE come from the germline V gene. There are 14 residues in the CDR3. The ends were cut back, 2 bases at V and 3 bases at J, with 11 bases in the middle. The CDR3 loop reads CASSLQGFDYGYTF. As DNA, the CDR3 is TGTGCCAGCAGCTTACAAGGGTTCGACTATGGCTACACCTTC.

This chain links TRBV4-2 with TRBJ2-5; D is possibly TRBD1 or TRBD2 (6 bases each). Per germline, CDR1 LGHNA and CDR2 YNFKEQ. The CDR3 covers 16 residues. Trimming removed 0 bases from V and 4 bases from J, with 15 bases in between. This chain's CDR3 is CASSQERGLGGETQYF. For the CDR3, the DNA is TGTGCCAGCAGCCAAGAACGGGGGCTGGGTGGAGAGACCCAGTACTTC.

This clone was observed a few times. This chain uses TRBV5-1 with TRBJ1-4; D perhaps matches TRBD1 (6 bases). CDR3 length equals 14 residues. Germline V gives CDR1 SGHRS, CDR2 YFSETQ. The V and J ends lost 5 bases and 8 bases respectively, with 16 bases between them. DNA of the CDR3: TGCGCCAGCAGTCCCGTGGGACAAGACGAAAAACTGTTTTTT. Protein: CASSPVGQDEKLFF.

The rearrangement uses TRBV14 and TRBJ2-5; no clear D gene. Trimming removed 3 bases from V and 3 bases from J, with 5 bases in between. CDR1 and CDR2 (germline): SGHDN, FVKESK. This CDR3 region has 12 residues. This CDR3 reads CASSQYKETQYF. Here the CDR3 DNA reads TGTGCCAGCAGCCAGTATAAAGAGACCCAGTACTTC.

The CDR3 spells CASSPGPSYEQYF. The CDR3 bases are TGTGCCAGCAGCCCAGGACCGAGCTACGAGCAGTACTTC. The rearrangement uses TRBV9 and TRBJ2-7, with D unclear. Germline V gene sequence: CDR1 SGDLS, CDR2 YYNGEE. The CDR3 is made up of 13 amino acids. V was pared by 4 bases and J by 3 bases, with 11 bases between.

The rearrangement joins TRBV7-9 to TRBJ2-5, with D possibly TRBD2 on 5 matching bases. Per the germline V gene, CDR1 is SEHNR and CDR2 is FQNEAQ (reference sequence). CDR3 length equals 14 residues. With 5 bases removed from V and 5 bases from J, the gap between germline ends came to 15 bases. DNA of the CDR3: TGTGCCAGCAGCCCCCCTCGGGGTTTGGAGACCCAGTACTTC. This encodes CASSPPRGLETQYF.

The rearrangement links TRBV20-1 to TRBJ1-5; 10 positions agree with TRBD1. The ends lost 6 bases at V and 0 bases at J; junction bases unmatched: 8. CDR3 length equals 16 residues. The germline CDR1 and CDR2 sequences are DFQATT and SNEGSKA (reference sequence). The CDR3 reads CSASRTGGHSNQPQHF. CDR3 nucleotides: TGCAGTGCAAGTCGGACAGGGGGACATAGCAATCAGCCCCAGCATTTT.

This clone counts as medium-sized (0.01 to 0.1%). The CDR3 region has the DNA TGCAGCGTGGCAAGATGGCGGGACTCCCAAGAGACCCAGTACTTC. Its translation: CSVARWRDSQETQYF. This chain connects TRBV29-1 to TRBJ2-5, with TRBD2 as a possible D gene (6 bases). V was trimmed by 6 bases and J by 1 base, leaving 18 bases between them. Germline V lookup: CDR1 SQVTM, CDR2 ANQGSEA. The CDR3 is made up of 15 amino acids.

The chain couples TRBV5-1 to TRBJ2-1, with TRBD2 identical over 8 bases. The ends lost 5 bases at V and 6 bases at J; junction bases unmatched: 4. The CDR3 contains 13 residues. The germline V gene encodes CDR1 SGHRS and CDR2 YFSETQ. The CDR3 bases are TGCGCCAGCAGTCCGGGACTAGTCAATGAGCAGTTCTTC. As protein: CASSPGLVNEQFF.

The chain links TRBV2 to TRBJ2-2; 11 bases line up with TRBD2. The V segment lost 1 base and the J segment 9 bases; nucleotides outside the gene matches: 7. CDR1 and CDR2 (germline): SNHLY, FYNNEI. CDR3 length equals 16 residues. The CDR3 here is CASSEELAGGPRELFF. Written as DNA, the CDR3 is TGTGCCAGCAGTGAAGAGTTAGCGGGAGGGCCCAGGGAGCTGTTTTTT.

The genes are TRBV19 and TRBJ2-7, with TRBD1 as a possible D gene (8 bases). This CDR3 comprises 16 residues. V lost 5 bases, J lost 1 base, and 18 bases lay in between. The germline V gene has CDR1 LNHDA and CDR2 SQIVND (reference sequence). The CDR3 sequence: CASSARGGDRSYEQYF. Here the CDR3 DNA reads TGTGCCAGTAGTGCGCGAGGGGGGGACAGGTCCTACGAGCAGTACTTC. The whole variable domain, filled in from reference TRBV19 and TRBJ2-7, reads DGGITQSPKYLFRKEGQNVTLSCEQNLNHDAMYWYRQDPGQGLRLIYYSQIVNDFQKGDIAEGYSVSREKKESFPLTVTSAQKNPTAFYLCASSARGGDRSYEQYFGPGTRLTVT.

This clone is judged medium-sized. The chain uses TRBV29-1 and TRBJ1-1, with a possible D match to TRBD1 (6 bases). The CDR3 covers 13 residues. CDR1 and CDR2 (germline): SQVTM, ANQGSEA. Trimming pared 7 bases from V and 1 base from J, leaving 13 bases between. For the CDR3, the DNA is TGCAGCGGAGGCCTACAGGGGAACACTGAAGCTTTCTTT. Protein sequence: CSGGLQGNTEAFF.

This chain joins TRBV6-4 and TRBJ2-3, with 7 bases lining up with TRBD1. CDR1 and CDR2 (germline): MRHNA, SNTAGT. V lost 0 bases, J lost 3 bases, and 6 bases stayed unmatched. CDR3 length equals 16 residues. Here the CDR3 reads CASSDSSQGDTDTQYF. CDR3 in DNA: TGTGCCAGCAGTGACTCTAGCCAGGGGGATACAGATACGCAGTATTTT.

This clone was counted only a few times. The chain links TRBV4-1 to TRBJ2-5; unclear D gene. There are 13 residues in the CDR3. Germline V CDR1 and CDR2: MGHRA, YSYEKL. Trimming took 2 bases from V and 0 from J, leaving 4 bases between them. This chain's CDR3 is CASSQQYQETQYF. The CDR3 DNA is TGCGCCAGCAGCCAACAGTACCAAGAGACCCAGTACTTC.

V gene TRBV19 combines with J gene TRBJ2-2; D gene ambiguous. This CDR3 is 11 amino acids long. Trimming took off 3 bases at V and 7 bases at J, with 3 bases between the two ends. Germline V gene sequence: CDR1 LNHDA, CDR2 SQIVND (reference sequence). In DNA, the CDR3 is TGTGCCAGTAGTATGGGCGGGGAGCTGTTTTTT. This codes for CASSMGGELFF.

This clone was seen only a few times. V gene TRBV2 combines with J gene TRBJ2-2; a possible D gene is TRBD2 (6 bases). This CDR3 contains 15 residues. Germline CDR1 and CDR2: SNHLY and FYNNEI. Between the trimmed V and J ends, which lost 6 bases and 1 base, there was a span of 12 bases. The CDR3 DNA sequence: TGTGCCAGCAGAGTGGGTAGCGGGAACACCGGGGAGCTGTTTTTT. Translation gives CASRVGSGNTGELFF.